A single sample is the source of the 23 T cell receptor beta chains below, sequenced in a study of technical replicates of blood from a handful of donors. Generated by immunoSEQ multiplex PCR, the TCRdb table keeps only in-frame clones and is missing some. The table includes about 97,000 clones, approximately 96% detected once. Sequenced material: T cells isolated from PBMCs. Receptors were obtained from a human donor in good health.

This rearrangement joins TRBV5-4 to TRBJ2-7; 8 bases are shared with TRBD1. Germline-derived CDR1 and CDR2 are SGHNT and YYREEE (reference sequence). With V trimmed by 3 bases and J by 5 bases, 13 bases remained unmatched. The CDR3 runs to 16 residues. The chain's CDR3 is CASSSSTWTGLNEQYF. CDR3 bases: TGTGCCAGCAGCTCCAGCACATGGACAGGGTTGAACGAGCAGTACTTC.

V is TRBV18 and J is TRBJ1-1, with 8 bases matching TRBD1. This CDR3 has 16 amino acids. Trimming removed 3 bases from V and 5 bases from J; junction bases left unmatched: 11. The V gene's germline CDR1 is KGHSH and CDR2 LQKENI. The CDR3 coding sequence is TGTGCCAGCTCACCGTCCGGGACAGGAGGTAAAACTGAAGCTTTCTTT. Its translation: CASSPSGTGGKTEAFF.

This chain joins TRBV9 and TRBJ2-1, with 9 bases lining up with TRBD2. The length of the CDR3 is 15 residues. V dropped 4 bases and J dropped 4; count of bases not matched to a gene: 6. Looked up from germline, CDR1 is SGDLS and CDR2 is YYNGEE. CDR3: CASSSSGSSYNEQFF. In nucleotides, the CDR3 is TGTGCCAGCAGCAGTAGCGGGAGTTCTTACAATGAGCAGTTCTTC.

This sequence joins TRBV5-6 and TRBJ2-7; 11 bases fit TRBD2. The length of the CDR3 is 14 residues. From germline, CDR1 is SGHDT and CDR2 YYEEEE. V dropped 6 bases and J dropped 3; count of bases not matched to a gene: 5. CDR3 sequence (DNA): TGTGCCAGCACTACCGGACTAGCGGGCTACGAGCAGTACTTC. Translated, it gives CASTTGLAGYEQYF.

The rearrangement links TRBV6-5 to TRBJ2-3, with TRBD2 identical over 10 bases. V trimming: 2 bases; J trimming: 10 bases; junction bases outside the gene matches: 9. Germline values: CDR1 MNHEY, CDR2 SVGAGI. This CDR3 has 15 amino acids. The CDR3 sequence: CASSYGPAGGSSQYF. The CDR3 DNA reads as TGTGCCAGCAGTTACGGCCCAGCGGGAGGGAGTTCGCAGTATTTT.

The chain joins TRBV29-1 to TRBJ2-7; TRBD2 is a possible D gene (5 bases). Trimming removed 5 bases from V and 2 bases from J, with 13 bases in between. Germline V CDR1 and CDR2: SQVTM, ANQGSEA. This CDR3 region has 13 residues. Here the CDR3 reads CSVLKLGTYEQYF. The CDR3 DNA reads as TGCAGCGTTCTAAAACTAGGTACCTACGAGCAGTACTTC.

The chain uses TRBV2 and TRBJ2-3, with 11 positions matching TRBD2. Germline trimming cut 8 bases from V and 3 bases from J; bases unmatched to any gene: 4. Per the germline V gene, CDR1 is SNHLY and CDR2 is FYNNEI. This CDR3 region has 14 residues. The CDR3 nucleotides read TGTGCCAGCGAGGCTAGCGGGAGGACAGATACGCAGTATTTT. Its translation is CASEASGRTDTQYF.

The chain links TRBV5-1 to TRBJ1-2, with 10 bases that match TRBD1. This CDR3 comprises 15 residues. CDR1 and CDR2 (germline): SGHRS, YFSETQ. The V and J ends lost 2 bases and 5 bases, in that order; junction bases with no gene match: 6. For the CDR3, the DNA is TGCGCCAGCAGCTTAGGACAGGGGGGCTCTTATGGCTACACCTTC. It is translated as CASSLGQGGSYGYTF.

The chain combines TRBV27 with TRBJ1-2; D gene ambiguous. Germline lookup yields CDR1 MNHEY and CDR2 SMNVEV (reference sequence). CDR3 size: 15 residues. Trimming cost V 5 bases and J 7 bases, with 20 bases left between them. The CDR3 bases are TGTGCCAGCAGTACTTGGACTGCGTGGTGGTCTGGCTACACCTTC. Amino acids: CASSTWTAWWSGYTF.

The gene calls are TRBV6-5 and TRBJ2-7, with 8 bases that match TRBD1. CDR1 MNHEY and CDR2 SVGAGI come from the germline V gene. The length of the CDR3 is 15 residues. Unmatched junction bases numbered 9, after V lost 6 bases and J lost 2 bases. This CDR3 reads CASSPGQGYTYEQYF. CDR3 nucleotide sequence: TGTGCCAGCAGCCCCGGACAGGGATACACCTACGAGCAGTACTTC.

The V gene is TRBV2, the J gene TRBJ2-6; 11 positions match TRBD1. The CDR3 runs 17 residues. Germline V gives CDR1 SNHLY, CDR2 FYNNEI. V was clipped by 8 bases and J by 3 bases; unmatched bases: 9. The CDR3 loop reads CASSGTGGFFGANVLTF. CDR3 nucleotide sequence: TGTGCCAGCTCCGGGACAGGGGGATTCTTTGGGGCCAACGTCCTGACTTTC.

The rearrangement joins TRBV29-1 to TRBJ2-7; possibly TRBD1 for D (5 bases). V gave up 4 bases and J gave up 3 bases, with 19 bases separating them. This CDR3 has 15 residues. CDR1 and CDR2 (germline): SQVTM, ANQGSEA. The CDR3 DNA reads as TGCAGCGTTGGACTTTTTGGGCGTACAGGCTACGAGCAGTACTTC. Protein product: CSVGLFGRTGYEQYF.

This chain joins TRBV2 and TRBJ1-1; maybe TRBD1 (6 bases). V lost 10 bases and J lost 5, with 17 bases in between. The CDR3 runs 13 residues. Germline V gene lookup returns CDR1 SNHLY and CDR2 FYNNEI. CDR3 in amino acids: CATQDSTFTEAFF. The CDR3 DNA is TGTGCCACCCAGGACAGCACCTTTACTGAAGCTTTCTTT.

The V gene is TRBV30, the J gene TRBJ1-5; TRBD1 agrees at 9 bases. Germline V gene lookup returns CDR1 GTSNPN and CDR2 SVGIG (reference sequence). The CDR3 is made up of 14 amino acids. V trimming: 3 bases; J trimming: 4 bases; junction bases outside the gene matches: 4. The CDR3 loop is CAWSSGQGNQPQHF. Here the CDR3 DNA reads TGTGCCTGGAGCTCAGGACAGGGGAATCAGCCCCAGCATTTT.

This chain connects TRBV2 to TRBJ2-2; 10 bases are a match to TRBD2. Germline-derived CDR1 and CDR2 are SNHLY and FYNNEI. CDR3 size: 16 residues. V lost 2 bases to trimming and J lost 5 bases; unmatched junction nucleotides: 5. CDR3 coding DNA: TGTGCCAGCAGTGAAATATTACTAGCGGGAACCGGGGAGCTGTTTTTT. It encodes CASSEILLAGTGELFF.

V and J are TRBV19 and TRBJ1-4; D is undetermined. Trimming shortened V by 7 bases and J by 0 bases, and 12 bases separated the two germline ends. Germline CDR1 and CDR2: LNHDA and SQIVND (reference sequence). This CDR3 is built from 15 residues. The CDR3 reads CASKDWGATNEKLFF. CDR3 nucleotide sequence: TGTGCCAGTAAGGACTGGGGAGCAACTAATGAAAAACTGTTTTTT.

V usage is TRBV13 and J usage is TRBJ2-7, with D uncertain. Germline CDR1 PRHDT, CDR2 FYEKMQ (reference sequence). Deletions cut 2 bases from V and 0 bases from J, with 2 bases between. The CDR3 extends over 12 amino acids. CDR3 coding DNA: TGTGCCAGCAGCTTATACTCCTACGAGCAGTACTTC. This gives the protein CASSLYSYEQYF.

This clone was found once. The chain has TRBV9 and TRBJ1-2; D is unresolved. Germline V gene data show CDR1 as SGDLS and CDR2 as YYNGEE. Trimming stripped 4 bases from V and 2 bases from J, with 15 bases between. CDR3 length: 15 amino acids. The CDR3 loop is CASSTQGTANYGYTF. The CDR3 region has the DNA TGTGCCAGCAGCACACAAGGTACAGCCAACTATGGCTACACCTTC.

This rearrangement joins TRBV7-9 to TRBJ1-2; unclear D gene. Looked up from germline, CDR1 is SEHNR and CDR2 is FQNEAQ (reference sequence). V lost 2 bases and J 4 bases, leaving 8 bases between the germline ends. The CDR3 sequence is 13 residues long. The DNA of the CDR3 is TGTGCCAGCAGCTTATCGCCAGGCTATGGCTACACCTTC. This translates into CASSLSPGYGYTF.

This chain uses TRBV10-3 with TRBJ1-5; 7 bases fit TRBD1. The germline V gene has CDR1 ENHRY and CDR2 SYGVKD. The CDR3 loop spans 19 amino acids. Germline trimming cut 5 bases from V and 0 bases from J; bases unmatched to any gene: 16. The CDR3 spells CAISNPNRGAIDSNQPQHF. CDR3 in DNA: TGTGCCATCAGTAACCCGAACAGGGGCGCAATCGATAGCAATCAGCCCCAGCATTTT.

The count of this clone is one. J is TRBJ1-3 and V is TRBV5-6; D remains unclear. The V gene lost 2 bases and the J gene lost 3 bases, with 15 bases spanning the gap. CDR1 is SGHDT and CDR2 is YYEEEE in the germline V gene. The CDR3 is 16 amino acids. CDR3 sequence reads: CASSFYGVRDGNTIYF. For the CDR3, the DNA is TGTGCCAGCAGCTTTTACGGGGTCCGCGATGGAAACACCATATATTTT.

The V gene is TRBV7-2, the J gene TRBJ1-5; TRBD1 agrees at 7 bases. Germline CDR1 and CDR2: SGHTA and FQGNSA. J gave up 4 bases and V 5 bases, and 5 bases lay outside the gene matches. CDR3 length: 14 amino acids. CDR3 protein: CASSGGQFNQPQHF. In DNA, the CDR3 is TGTGCCAGCAGCGGGGGACAGTTTAATCAGCCCCAGCATTTT.

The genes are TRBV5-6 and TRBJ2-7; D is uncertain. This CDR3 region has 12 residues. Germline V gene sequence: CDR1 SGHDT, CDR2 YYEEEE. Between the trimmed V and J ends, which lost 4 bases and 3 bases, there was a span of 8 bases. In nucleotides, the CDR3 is TGTGCCAGCAGCAGTTATAGCTACGAGCAGTACTTC. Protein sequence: CASSSYSYEQYF. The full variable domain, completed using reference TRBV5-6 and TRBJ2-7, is DAGVTQSPTHLIKTRGQQVTLRCSPKSGHDTVSWYQQALGQGPQFIFQYYEEEERQRGNFPDRFSGHQFPNYSSELNVNALLLGDSALYLCASSSYSYEQYFGPGTRLTVT.